One and the same sample provided the 11 T cell receptor beta chains below, sequenced in a study of Tregs in tolerant kidney transplant recipients. Generated by immunoSEQ multiplex PCR, the TCRdb table keeps only in-frame clones and is missing some. The sample has under 300,000 clones; roughly 80% are singletons. Sequencing was carried out using CD4+ T cells from blood. The receptors here all came from a human donor in good health.

The V gene is TRBV30, the J gene TRBJ2-3, with D unclear. The CDR3 runs to 14 residues. V lost 3 bases to trimming and J lost 1 base, with 11 bases between them. In germline, CDR1 is GTSNPN, CDR2 SVGIG (reference sequence). In nucleotides, the CDR3 is TGTGCCTGGAGCCACGCCGTGGGCACAGATACGCAGTATTTT. Its translation is CAWSHAVGTDTQYF. The full variable domain, with the rest looked up from reference TRBV30 and TRBJ2-3, is SQTIHQWPATLVQPVGSPLSLECTVEGTSNPNLYWYRQAAGRGLQLLFYSVGIGQISSEVPQNLSASRPQDRQFILSSKKLLLSDSGFYLCAWSHAVGTDTQYFGPGTRLTVL.

V and J are TRBV7-9 and TRBJ2-1, with 9 bases lining up with TRBD2. The CDR3 runs 17 residues. Germline lookup yields CDR1 SEHNR and CDR2 FQNEAQ (reference sequence). Trimming at V came to 5 bases and at J to 2 bases, leaving 10 bases not matched to a gene. The CDR3 DNA sequence: TGTGCCAGCAGCGGACATTCCGGGACTAGCACCTACAATGAGCAGTTCTTC. This encodes CASSGHSGTSTYNEQFF.

This sequence joins TRBV6-5 and TRBJ2-2, with D perhaps matching TRBD1 (5 bases). The CDR3 is 14 residues long. From germline, CDR1 is MNHEY and CDR2 SVGAGI. The V and J ends lost 2 bases and 5 bases respectively, with 9 bases between them. CDR3 amino acids: CASSYGRATGELFF. CDR3 sequence (DNA): TGTGCCAGCAGTTACGGCAGGGCGACCGGGGAGCTGTTTTTT.

The chain combines TRBV4-1 with TRBJ1-1; D may be TRBD1 (5 bases). The CDR3 totals 15 residues. The germline CDR1 and CDR2 sequences are MGHRA and YSYEKL. V shed 1 base and J shed 6 bases, with 15 bases lying between them. The CDR3 sequence: CASSQVLLGGAEAFF. The CDR3 nucleotides read TGCGCCAGCAGCCAAGTGTTACTGGGGGGTGCTGAAGCTTTCTTT.

This clone has just a few counts. The chain couples TRBV7-9 to TRBJ1-4; D remains ambiguous. This CDR3 comprises 14 residues. V gave up 2 bases and J gave up 2 bases, with 6 bases separating them. CDR1 and CDR2 (germline): SEHNR, FQNEAQ (reference sequence). The CDR3: CASSLRQTNEKLFF. The CDR3 DNA reads TGTGCCAGCAGCTTAAGGCAGACTAATGAAAAACTGTTTTTT.

The V and J genes are TRBV4-1 and TRBJ2-5, with D possibly matching TRBD2 (6 bases). The CDR3 extends over 15 amino acids. Germline CDR1 MGHRA, CDR2 YSYEKL. V was shortened by 2 bases and J by 1 base, with 11 bases between the two germline ends. The CDR3 here is CASSQIPSVQETQYF. The DNA for the CDR3 is TGCGCCAGCAGCCAAATACCTAGCGTCCAAGAGACCCAGTACTTC.

V usage is TRBV10-3 and J usage is TRBJ2-7, with 14 bases identical to TRBD2. The CDR3 sequence is 18 residues long. CDR1 is ENHRY and CDR2 is SYGVKD in the germline V gene. The trim removed 5 bases at V and 4 bases at J, leaving 13 bases unmatched. CDR3 bases: TGTGCCATCAGTAAAATGTCCGGGACTAGCGGGAGAGGGTACGAGCAGTACTTC. This gives the protein CAISKMSGTSGRGYEQYF.

The chain joins TRBV6-5 to TRBJ1-5; 7 nucleotides line up with TRBD1. CDR1 is MNHEY and CDR2 is SVGAGI in the germline V gene. The trim removed 7 bases at V and 1 base at J, leaving 7 bases unmatched. There are 15 residues in the CDR3. CDR3 bases: TGTGCCAGCACCCCTTGGGGACAGAGCAATCAGCCCCAGCATTTT. This sequence encodes CASTPWGQSNQPQHF.

CDR3 DNA sequence: TGTGCCAGCAGTTACCGTCCCGGGCGCGAAGCTTTCTTT. Protein: CASSYRPGREAFF. The chain combines TRBV6-5 with TRBJ1-1; D gene uncertain. This CDR3 is 13 amino acids long. V was clipped by 2 bases and J by 8 bases, with 12 bases between them. CDR1 and CDR2 from the germline V gene are MNHEY and SVGAGI.

In this sample, this clone turned up once. The chain links TRBV18 to TRBJ2-7; TRBD1 aligns across 8 bases. The V gene's germline CDR1 is KGHSH and CDR2 LQKENI. This CDR3 has 14 amino acids. With 3 bases clipped from V and 3 bases from J, the junction kept 4 bases outside the gene matches. CDR3: CASSPLGQDYEQYF. In nucleotides, the CDR3 is TGTGCCAGCTCACCCTTGGGACAGGACTACGAGCAGTACTTC. Complete variable domain (other parts from reference TRBV18 and TRBJ2-7): NAGVMQNPRHLVRRRGQEARLRCSPMKGHSHVYWYRQLPEEGLKFMVYLQKENIIDESGMPKERFSAEFPKEGPSILRIQQVVRGDSAAYFCASSPLGQDYEQYFGPGTRLTVT.

This clone was counted once. The genes are TRBV5-5 and TRBJ2-3; the match to TRBD2 covers 11 bases. The trim removed 4 bases at V and 4 bases at J, leaving 11 bases unmatched. Germline V lookup: CDR1 SGHKS, CDR2 YYEKEE (reference sequence). The CDR3 totals 17 residues. The chain's CDR3 is CASSPLLTSGASDTQYF. As DNA, the CDR3 is TGTGCCAGCAGCCCACTCCTGACTAGCGGGGCCTCAGATACGCAGTATTTT.